The T cell receptor beta chain under discussion was sequenced for a study of T cells after posttransplantation cyclophosphamide. A marrow graft followed busulfan-fludarabine conditioning, with cyclophosphamide on days +3 and +4. Assay used: immunoSEQ multiplex PCR; TCRdb lists only in-frame clones, some missing. The sample holds about 4,000 clones, about 83% seen once. On this clone: The junction and the germline gene differ at one end; a read error may be behind it.

The sequences come from CD4+ T cells sorted from blood, collected 242 days after a stem cell transplant with posttransplant cyclophosphamide. The sequence was obtained from a male patient between 25 and 40 years old who received an allogeneic stem cell transplant from a related donor, was CMV-positive, and had no GVHD. The T cells may come from the graft donor.

CDR3 amino acids: CAGSQGDYGYTF. The DNA of the CDR3 is TGTGCCGGCAGTCAGGGTGACTATGGCTACACCTTC. The gene calls are TRBV28 and TRBJ1-2; a weak D match, TRBD1 (5 bases). The CDR3 runs to 12 residues. From germline, CDR1 is MDHEN and CDR2 SYDVKM.